The 32 T cell receptor beta chains reported below all come from one sample, sequenced in a study of blood T cell repertoires in COVID-19. Clones were read by immunoSEQ multiplex PCR, and TCRdb kept only the in-frame ones, dropping some. This table holds some 190,000 clones, approximately 84% found once. Sequencing was carried out using PBMCs or T cells enriched from blood (not recorded which). Receptors were obtained from a woman between 25 and 40 years old who had recovered from COVID-19.

The V and J genes are TRBV7-9 and TRBJ2-5; TRBD2 agrees at 9 bases. CDR1 is SEHNR and CDR2 is FQNEAQ in the germline V gene (reference sequence). Trimming removed 5 bases from V and 5 bases from J; junction bases left unmatched: 9. The CDR3 runs 15 residues. CDR3 amino acids: CASSPAAGGQETQYF. CDR3 in DNA: TGTGCCAGCAGCCCCGCCGCGGGGGGGCAGGAGACCCAGTACTTC.

The chain couples TRBV21-1 to TRBJ2-2; the table names TRBD1, a call not compared with the DNA. TRBV21-1 constitutes a pseudogene. CDR3 size: 16 residues. CDR3 DNA: TGTGCCAGCAGCAAAACGGGACAGGCGAACACCGGGGAGCTGTTTTTT. As protein: CASSKTGQANTGELFF.

The chain combines TRBV3-1 (or the pseudogene TRBV3-2) with TRBJ1-2; no reliable D call. V lost 4 bases to trimming and J lost 5 bases, with 20 bases between them. This CDR3 is built from 16 residues. Germline V lookup: CDR1 LGHDT, CDR2 YNNKEL (reference sequence). The CDR3 DNA follows: TGTGCCAGCAGCCCACCCGGGAATCACCTTGGGTATGGCTACACCTTC. Amino acid sequence: CASSPPGNHLGYGYTF.

The chain joins TRBV11-2 to TRBJ1-6, with no clear D. The V end was cut by 1 base, the J end by 0 bases, with 7 bases between. This CDR3 is 16 amino acids long. CDR1 SGHAT and CDR2 FQNNGV come from the germline V gene. The CDR3 coding sequence is TGTGCCAGCAGCTTAGTTCGGAGCTCCTATAATTCACCCCTCCACTTT. Amino acid sequence: CASSLVRSSYNSPLHF.

The V and J genes are TRBV30 and TRBJ1-3; TRBD1 agrees at 8 bases. Germline V gene sequence: CDR1 GTSNPN, CDR2 SVGIG (reference sequence). Losses at the gene ends were 0 bases for V and 0 bases for J; bases not matched to a gene: 1. The CDR3 is 15 amino acids. CDR3 in amino acids: CAWSVTGGSGNTIYF. CDR3 in DNA: TGTGCCTGGAGTGTAACAGGGGGCTCTGGAAACACCATATATTTT. Combining the CDR3 with reference TRBV30 and TRBJ1-3 gives the whole variable domain SQTIHQWPATLVQPVGSPLSLECTVEGTSNPNLYWYRQAAGRGLQLLFYSVGIGQISSEVPQNLSASRPQDRQFILSSKKLLLSDSGFYLCAWSVTGGSGNTIYFGEGSWLTVV.

V usage is TRBV7-2 and J usage is TRBJ2-5; D might be TRBD2 (6 bases). Per germline, CDR1 SGHTA and CDR2 FQGNSA. The CDR3 totals 13 residues. The CDR3 DNA follows: TGTGCGGGGAAGGGGAGGAACCAAGAGACCCAGTACTTC. Protein: CAGKGRNQETQYF. The variable domain in full, with the rest retrieved from reference TRBV7-2 and TRBJ2-5, is GAGVSQSPSNKVTEKGKDVELRCDPISGHTALYWYRQSLGQGLEFLIYFQGNSAPDKSGLPSDRFSAERTGGSVSTLTIQRTQQEDSAVYLCAGKGRNQETQYFGPGTRLLVL.

The chain uses TRBV28 and TRBJ2-7, with D tentatively TRBD1 (5 bases). Per germline, CDR1 MDHEN and CDR2 SYDVKM. The CDR3 covers 13 residues. The V gene lost 7 bases and the J gene lost 3 bases, with 13 bases spanning the gap. The CDR3 region has the DNA TGTGCCAGCAATAAGGGGTATAGCTACGAGCAGTACTTC. It codes for CASNKGYSYEQYF. The entire variable domain, with the rest obtained from reference TRBV28 and TRBJ2-7, is as follows: DVKVTQSSRYLVKRTGEKVFLECVQDMDHENMFWYRQDPGLGLRLIYFSYDVKMKEKGDIPEGYSVSREKKERFSLILESASTNQTSMYLCASNKGYSYEQYFGPGTRLTVT.

The V and J genes are TRBV23-1 and TRBJ2-5; tentative D call: TRBD2 (6 bases). TRBV23-1 is sorted into the ORF group, with uncertain function. Trimming shortened V by 4 bases and J by 1 base, and 13 bases separated the two germline ends. This CDR3 region has 15 residues. The CDR3 is CASSRTMGGQETQYF. In nucleotides, the CDR3 is TGCGCCAGCAGTCGTACGATGGGGGGCCAAGAGACCCAGTACTTC.

V gene TRBV18 combines with J gene TRBJ2-7; 7 bases map to TRBD1. Unmatched junction bases numbered 4, after V lost 3 bases and J lost 2 bases. Germline V CDR1 and CDR2: KGHSH, LQKENI. The CDR3 runs 14 residues. CDR3 sequence reads: CASSPRQGPYEQYV. The CDR3, as DNA: TGTGCCAGCTCACCCAGACAGGGCCCCTACGAGCAGTACGTC.

V usage is TRBV28 and J usage is TRBJ1-4; a possible D gene is TRBD1 (6 bases). In germline, CDR1 is MDHEN, CDR2 SYDVKM. This CDR3 contains 12 residues. V dropped 6 bases and J dropped 8 bases, with 10 bases sitting between them. CDR3 nucleotides: TGTGCCAGCAGGATCAGGGGAGAAAAACTGTTTTTT. Its translation: CASRIRGEKLFF.

The chain joins TRBV7-8 to TRBJ2-1; 14 bases match TRBD2. Germline V gene lookup returns CDR1 SGHVS and CDR2 FQNEAQ. This CDR3 has 16 residues. After removal of 5 bases from V and 4 bases from J, the junction contained 4 bases not matched to a gene. The DNA for the CDR3 is TGTGCCAGCAGCCCTAGACTAGCGGGAGGGTACAATGAGCAGTTCTTC. It yields the protein CASSPRLAGGYNEQFF.

This clone came up a few times. The chain recombines TRBV12-3 or TRBV12-4 with TRBJ1-1; the D gene is possibly TRBD1 (5 bases). This CDR3 region has 13 residues. The ends were cut back, 6 bases at V and 10 bases at J, with 18 bases in the middle. This CDR3 reads CASSFRKFQGAFF. CDR3 bases: TGTGCCAGCAGCTTCCGGAAGTTTCAGGGAGCTTTCTTT.

CDR3 nucleotides: TGTGCCACCAGTGCCCAGGGGGGCAATGAGCAGTTCTTC. It yields the protein CATSAQGGNEQFF. The chain employs TRBV24-1 and TRBJ2-1; TRBD1 might be the D (7 bases). Trimming removed 5 bases at V and 6 bases at J, with 10 bases between. Germline CDR1 KGHDR, CDR2 SFDVKD. The CDR3 covers 13 residues.

This clone has just one count. The gene calls are TRBV5-6 and TRBJ1-1; TRBD1 is a possible D gene (5 bases). Looked up from germline, CDR1 is SGHDT and CDR2 is YYEEEE. V was clipped by 2 bases and J by 0 bases, with 8 bases between them. CDR3 size: 14 residues. CDR3 nucleotides: TGTGCCAGCAGCTTTGAGACAGTGAACACTGAAGCTTTCTTT. Translated: CASSFETVNTEAFF.

The chain combines TRBV2 with TRBJ2-1; D gene unclear. This CDR3 has 17 residues. CDR1 and CDR2 (germline): SNHLY, FYNNEI. The germline V and J ends were trimmed by 2 bases and 2 bases, with 16 bases remaining between them. CDR3 bases: TGTGCCAGCAGTGAAACACGCGCGGAAGTTACCTACAATGAGCAGTTCTTC. It encodes CASSETRAEVTYNEQFF.

The V and J genes are TRBV28 and TRBJ2-3, with 15 nucleotides matching TRBD2. V shed 2 bases and J 7 bases; nucleotides not matched to a gene: 10. This CDR3 contains 18 residues. CDR1 and CDR2 (germline): MDHEN, SYDVKM. This CDR3 is CASSLHQGLAGGRNTQYF. The CDR3 DNA reads as TGTGCCAGCAGTTTACACCAAGGACTAGCGGGAGGGCGAAATACGCAGTATTTT.

The rearrangement joins TRBV30 to TRBJ1-6; possible D gene TRBD1, 5 bases. Germline V gene sequence: CDR1 GTSNPN, CDR2 SVGIG (reference sequence). The CDR3 contains 15 residues. The germline V and J ends were trimmed by 5 bases and 4 bases, with 15 bases remaining between them. CDR3 sequence (DNA): TGTGCCTGGGCCATGGGGCCCGGTTATAATTCACCCCTCCACTTT. Amino acid sequence: CAWAMGPGYNSPLHF.

This chain uses TRBV16 with TRBJ1-5; TRBD1 is a possible D gene (5 bases). The V and J ends lost 3 bases and 6 bases respectively, with 15 bases between them. CDR3 size: 15 residues. Looked up from germline, CDR1 is KGHSY and CDR2 is FQNENV. Here the CDR3 reads CASSHGGMKVQPQHF. CDR3 DNA sequence: TGTGCCAGCAGCCATGGGGGGATGAAAGTTCAGCCCCAGCATTTT. Full variable domain (rest looked up from reference TRBV16 and TRBJ1-5): GEEVAQTPKHLVRGEGQKAKLYCAPIKGHSYVFWYQQVLKNEFKFLISFQNENVFDETGMPKERFSAKCLPNSPCSLEIQATKLEDSAVYFCASSHGGMKVQPQHFGDGTRLSIL.

The chain uses TRBV7-9 and TRBJ2-5; D unresolved. The V and J ends lost 0 bases and 0 bases respectively, with 2 bases between them. Germline V CDR1 and CDR2: SEHNR, FQNEAQ (reference sequence). This CDR3 region has 13 residues. This CDR3 reads CASSLANQETQYF. For the CDR3, the DNA is TGTGCCAGCAGCTTAGCTAACCAAGAGACCCAGTACTTC.

This chain links TRBV7-9 with TRBJ1-4; 7 positions agree with TRBD1. The ends lost 5 bases at V and 7 bases at J; junction bases unmatched: 10. CDR1 is SEHNR, CDR2 FQNEAQ, per germline (reference sequence). This CDR3 spans 15 amino acids. As DNA, the CDR3 is TGTGCCAGCAGCCAAAGAGGAGGGGGCGGTGAAAAACTGTTTTTT. It yields the protein CASSQRGGGGEKLFF.

This clone was detected many times. The V and J genes are TRBV5-1 and TRBJ1-2, with a possible D match to TRBD1 (6 bases). Per germline, CDR1 SGHRS and CDR2 YFSETQ. Trimming removed 3 bases from V and 5 bases from J, with 11 bases in between. This CDR3 is built from 13 residues. CDR3 DNA sequence: TGCGCCAGCAGCTCCGAAGGACAGTATGGCTACACCTTC. This translates into CASSSEGQYGYTF.

The chain recombines TRBV19 with TRBJ1-2; 11 nucleotides match TRBD1. Germline lookup yields CDR1 LNHDA and CDR2 SQIVND (reference sequence). The CDR3 is made up of 14 amino acids. V gave up 2 bases and J gave up 6 bases; unmatched junction bases: 2. The CDR3 protein is CASSILGQGDGYTF. CDR3 sequence (DNA): TGTGCCAGTAGTATACTGGGACAGGGGGATGGCTACACCTTC.

The J gene is TRBJ1-6, the V gene TRBV7-8, with TRBD1 matching over 7 bases. The J segment lost 5 bases and the V segment lost 5 bases, leaving 3 bases of the junction unmatched. Per the germline V gene, CDR1 is SGHVS and CDR2 is FQNEAQ. The CDR3 covers 14 residues. CDR3 amino acids: CASSLGQDNSPLHF. CDR3 coding DNA: TGTGCCAGCAGCCTAGGACAGGATAATTCACCCCTCCACTTT.

This chain connects TRBV18 to TRBJ2-3; the match to TRBD2 covers 8 bases. The V gene's germline CDR1 is KGHSH and CDR2 LQKENI. The CDR3 has 13 residues. The junction had 1 base not matched to a gene; V was cut back by 3 bases and J by 5 bases. The CDR3 DNA sequence: TGTGCCAGCTCACCGCTAGCGGGAGATACGCAGTATTTT. This codes for CASSPLAGDTQYF.

The table lists this clone with a count of one. The V and J genes are TRBV4-2 and TRBJ1-1; perhaps TRBD1 as D (5 bases). V gave up 0 bases and J gave up 5 bases, with 16 bases separating them. Germline V gene data show CDR1 as LGHNA and CDR2 as YNFKEQ. The CDR3 length is 16 residues. CDR3 bases: TGTGCCAGCAGCCAAGATCTGGGTCAGGGAGGTACTGAAGCTTTCTTT. Its translation is CASSQDLGQGGTEAFF.

The genes are TRBV5-1 and TRBJ2-6; D possibly corresponds to TRBD2 (6 bases). The length of the CDR3 is 16 residues. Trimming took 4 bases from V and 2 from J, leaving 13 bases between them. CDR1 and CDR2 (germline): SGHRS, YFSETQ. Here the CDR3 DNA reads TGCGCCAGCAGCCCGGGACTGGTTCCTGGGGCCAACGTCCTGACTTTC. As protein: CASSPGLVPGANVLTF.

The chain has TRBV21-1 and TRBJ1-5; TRBD1, as called in the table, went unchecked against the DNA. TRBV21-1 is shown as a pseudogene. The CDR3 is 17 amino acids. CDR3 region: CASSTLMTGDSNQPQHF. CDR3 DNA: TGTGCCAGCAGCACATTGATGACAGGGGATAGCAATCAGCCCCAGCATTTT.

CDR3 sequence reads: CAWGRGQNEQFF. Written as DNA, the CDR3 is TGTGCCTGGGGGAGGGGGCAAAATGAGCAGTTCTTC. This rearrangement joins TRBV30 to TRBJ2-1, with D perhaps matching TRBD1 or TRBD2 (7 bases each). Trimming cost V 5 bases and J 7 bases, with 12 bases left between them. CDR1 and CDR2 from the germline V gene are GTSNPN and SVGIG (reference sequence). This CDR3 is 12 amino acids long.

The chain links TRBV30 to TRBJ2-3; D is unresolved. The CDR3 spans 13 residues. Germline values: CDR1 GTSNPN, CDR2 SVGIG (reference sequence). The V end lost 0 bases, the J end lost 4 bases, and 8 bases lay between the germline ends. The CDR3 DNA reads TGTGCCTGGAGTGTACGCTACTCAGATACGCAGTATTTT. Its protein product is CAWSVRYSDTQYF.

The V call is TRBV6-1, the J call TRBJ2-3; 7 bases fit TRBD2. V shed 3 bases, J shed 0 bases, and the junction held 6 bases outside the gene matches. The CDR3 covers 16 residues. Germline loops: CDR1 MNHNS, CDR2 SASEGT. CDR3 loop: CASSEGWGGSTDTQYF. DNA of the CDR3: TGTGCCAGCAGTGAGGGTTGGGGGGGGAGCACAGATACGCAGTATTTT.

The CDR3 sequence is CASSRTGTDEQFF. The CDR3 nucleotides are TGTGCCAGCAGCCGGACAGGGACGGATGAGCAGTTCTTC. The chain carries TRBV28 and TRBJ2-1; TRBD1 agrees at 8 bases. CDR3 length equals 13 residues. Trimming at V came to 6 bases and at J to 8 bases, leaving 6 bases not matched to a gene. Germline loops: CDR1 MDHEN, CDR2 SYDVKM. Variable domain in full (rest from reference TRBV28 and TRBJ2-1): DVKVTQSSRYLVKRTGEKVFLECVQDMDHENMFWYRQDPGLGLRLIYFSYDVKMKEKGDIPEGYSVSREKKERFSLILESASTNQTSMYLCASSRTGTDEQFFGPGTRLTVL.

In DNA form, the CDR3 reads TGTGCCAGCAGTCTGACTAGATCCTACACAGATACGCAGTATTTT. Translating it yields CASSLTRSYTDTQYF. The chain has TRBV28 and TRBJ2-3, with D possibly being TRBD2 (6 bases). Trimming shortened V by 5 bases and J by 2 bases, and 14 bases separated the two germline ends. Per the germline V gene, CDR1 is MDHEN and CDR2 is SYDVKM. The CDR3 extends over 15 amino acids.